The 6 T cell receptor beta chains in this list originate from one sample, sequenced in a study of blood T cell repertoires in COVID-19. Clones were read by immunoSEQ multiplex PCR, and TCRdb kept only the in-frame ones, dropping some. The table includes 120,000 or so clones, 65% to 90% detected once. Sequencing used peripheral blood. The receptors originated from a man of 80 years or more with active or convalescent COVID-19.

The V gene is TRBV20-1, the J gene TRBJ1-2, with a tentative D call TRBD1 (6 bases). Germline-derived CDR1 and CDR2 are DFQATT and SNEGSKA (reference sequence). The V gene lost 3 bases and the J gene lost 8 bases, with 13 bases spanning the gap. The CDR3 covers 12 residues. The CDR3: CSASGRGGGYTF. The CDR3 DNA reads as TGCAGTGCTAGTGGCAGGGGCGGAGGCTACACCTTC.

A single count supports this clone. The CDR3 bases are TGTGCCAGCAGAGCAGGGGCAGGGCAAGAGACCCAGTACTTC. This translates into CASRAGAGQETQYF. The chain recombines TRBV25-1 with TRBJ2-5; D is possibly TRBD1 (6 bases). Looked up from germline, CDR1 is MGHDK and CDR2 is SYGVNS. This CDR3 has 14 residues. Trimming cost V 6 bases and J 2 bases, with 13 bases left between them. Based on the CDR3 plus reference TRBV25-1 and TRBJ2-5, the full variable domain is EADIYQTPRYLVIGTGKKITLECSQTMGHDKMYWYQQDPGMELHLIHYSYGVNSTEKGDLSSESTVSRIRTEHFPLTLESARPSHTSQYLCASRAGAGQETQYFGPGTRLLVL.

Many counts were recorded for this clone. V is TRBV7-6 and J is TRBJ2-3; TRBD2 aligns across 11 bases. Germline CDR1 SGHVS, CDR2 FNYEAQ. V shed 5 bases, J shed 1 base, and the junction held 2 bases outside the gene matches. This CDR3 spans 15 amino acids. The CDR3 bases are TGTGCCAGCAGCAAACTAGCGGGGGGCACAGATACGCAGTATTTT. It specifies CASSKLAGGTDTQYF.

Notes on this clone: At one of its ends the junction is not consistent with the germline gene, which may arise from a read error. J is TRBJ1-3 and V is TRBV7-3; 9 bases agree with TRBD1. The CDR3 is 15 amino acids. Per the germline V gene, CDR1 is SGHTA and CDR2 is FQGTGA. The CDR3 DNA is TGTGCCAGCAGCCTAACAGGGGGCGAAGGAAACACCATATATTTT. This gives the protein CASSLTGGEGNTIYF. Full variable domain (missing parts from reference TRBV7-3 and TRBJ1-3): GAGVSQTPSNKVTEKGKYVELRCDPISGHTALYWYRQSLGQGPEFLIYFQGTGAADDSGLPNDRFFAVRPEGSVSTLKIQRTERGDSAVYLCASSLTGGEGNTIYFGEGSWLTVV.

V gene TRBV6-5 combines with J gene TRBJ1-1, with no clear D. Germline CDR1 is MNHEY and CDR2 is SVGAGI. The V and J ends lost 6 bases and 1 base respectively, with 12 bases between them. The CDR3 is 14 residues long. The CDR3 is CASSVVGRNTEAFF. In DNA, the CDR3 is TGTGCCAGCAGCGTCGTTGGGAGGAACACTGAAGCTTTCTTT.

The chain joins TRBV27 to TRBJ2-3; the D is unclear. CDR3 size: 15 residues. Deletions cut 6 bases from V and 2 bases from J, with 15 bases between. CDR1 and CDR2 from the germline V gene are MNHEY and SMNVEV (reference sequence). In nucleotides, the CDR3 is TGTGCCAGCAGGCCTCCTTGGGCCTTCACAGATACGCAGTATTTT. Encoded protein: CASRPPWAFTDTQYF.